This T cell receptor beta chain comes out of a study of blood T cell repertoires in COVID-19. In the study overall: T cells, B-cell-depleted T cells, or PBMCs provided the cDNA or gDNA that served as material.

The study recruited exposed participants who had met a COVID-19 case within 2 weeks before entry. After removal of 5 bases from V and 4 bases from J, the junction contained 2 bases not matched to a gene. CDR3 size: 13 residues. Germline V gene sequence: CDR1 SGHTA, CDR2 FQGNSA. Assay used: immunoSEQ multiplex PCR; TCRdb lists only in-frame clones, some missing. The table shows approximately 260,000 clones, with roughly 84% occurring only once. The receptor was derived from a woman aged 45-65 years who had been exposed to COVID-19. The V and J genes are TRBV7-2 and TRBJ1-1; 9 nucleotides line up with TRBD1. The sample comprised PBMCs or T cells enriched from blood (not recorded which). The CDR3 reads CASSRDRATEAFF. The DNA for the CDR3 is TGTGCCAGCAGCCGGGACAGGGCCACTGAAGCTTTCTTT.